Sequencing of this T cell receptor beta chain was carried out in a study of cytomegalovirus exposure and HLA in healthy donors. The germline CDR1 and CDR2 sequences are SGHTA and FQGNSA. The CDR3 runs 14 residues. A multiplex PCR was run with 60 Vbeta primers and 13 Jbeta primers. Sequencing was performed with immunoSEQ multiplex PCR; in TCRdb, only in-frame clones are kept and a portion is missing. The sample includes under 300,000 clones, about 86% of them seen just once. Study-wide results and caveats: According to reports, the classifier identified cytomegalovirus status with high specificity and sensitivity. Across donors, presence/absence analyses took sequencing depth to be roughly uniform.

This clone was found a few times. The antigen remains unidentified. The sequence derives from a woman in her fifties or sixties in good health and CMV-seropositive. The specimen sequenced was PBMCs. V usage is TRBV7-2 and J usage is TRBJ2-5, with 10 bases aligning to TRBD2. The DNA end is a closer match to TRBJ2-7, so the J assignment may be wrong. The CDR3 DNA reads as TGTGCCAGCAGCTCAGCGGGAGGGCCTTACGAGCAGTACTTC. As protein: CASSSAGGPYEQYF.